These 3 T cell receptor beta chains originate from one sample sequenced in a study of T-cell reconstitution after alpha-beta-depleted transplantation in children. Using unique molecular identifiers, the investigators prepared the TCRbeta library. One entry per CDR3 protein, called by TCRdb with MiXCR from the PCR reads. The table includes hundreds of thousands of distinct CDR3 sequences, around 15% detected once. The source material was PBMCs, mostly from graft donor cells, sampled 360 days after TCRalphabeta/CD19-depleted stem cell transplant. These receptor sequences come from a boy younger than two who had a stem cell transplant for Wiskott-Aldrich syndrome, so the T cells may come from the graft donor.

This clonotype has more than one count but fewer than ten. The rearrangement links TRBV14 to TRBJ2-1; tentatively, D is TRBD2 (5 bases). The CDR3 consists of 15 residues. Germline lookup yields CDR1 SGHDN and CDR2 FVKESK. The V and J ends lost 1 base and 4 bases respectively, with 11 bases between them. The CDR3 loop is CASSQGGFLYNEQFF. Written as DNA, the CDR3 is TGTGCCAGCAGCCAAGGAGGGTTCTTATACAATGAGCAGTTCTTC. Supplemented by reference TRBV14 and TRBJ2-1, the full variable domain reads EAGVTQFPSHSVIEKGQTVTLRCDPISGHDNLYWYRRVMGKEIKFLLHFVKESKQDESGMPNNRFLAERTGGTYSTLKVQPAELEDSGVYFCASSQGGFLYNEQFFGPGTRLTVL.

The chain links TRBV5-1 to TRBJ2-3; TRBD1 aligns across 8 bases. J lost 2 bases, V lost 1 base, and 3 bases had no gene match. Germline V gene data show CDR1 as SGHRS and CDR2 as YFSETQ. This CDR3 has 15 residues. The CDR3, as DNA: TGCGCCAGCAGCTTGCGGGACAGGTCCACAGATACGCAGTATTTT. This sequence encodes CASSLRDRSTDTQYF.

The chain joins TRBV12-3 or TRBV12-4 to TRBJ2-1; D might be TRBD1 (6 bases). The CDR3 consists of 15 residues. Trimming took off 5 bases at V and 4 bases at J, with 15 bases between the two ends. The CDR3 bases are TGTGCCAGCAGTCGATACGGGACATCTTACAATGAGCAGTTCTTC. Protein: CASSRYGTSYNEQFF.